These T cell receptor beta chains were read from a single sample in a study of blood T cell repertoires in COVID-19. The data were produced by immunoSEQ multiplex PCR, yet TCRdb's version contains in-frame clones alone and is incomplete. The data show roughly 100,000 clones, 87% seen once. Sequenced input: peripheral blood. These receptors originate from a man aged 50-59 years in a cohort sampled during active COVID-19. Each CDR3 is given with its conserved first and last residue. A D gene is named only where the DNA matches it firmly. The listing skips clone size in some rows; elsewhere it reads once, few, many or a size class.

D gene,J gene,clone size,V gene,CDR3 protein,CDR3 DNA
.,TRBJ1-2,.,TRBV12-3/TRBV12-4,CASLSDNYGYTF,TGTGCCAGCCTTAGTGATAACTATGGCTACACCTTC
.,TRBJ1-1,.,TRBV10-2,CASLEGNTEAFF,TGCGCCAGCCTTGAGGGGAACACTGAAGCTTTCTTT
.,TRBJ1-6,.,TRBV4-2,CASSQEVGQSNSPLHF,TGTGCCAGCAGCCAAGAAGTAGGACAGTCTAATTCACCCCTCCACTTT
TRBD1,TRBJ2-2,.,TRBV9,CASSVATGGRGELFF,TGTGCCAGCAGCGTAGCTACAGGGGGGCGGGGGGAGCTGTTTTTT
.,TRBJ2-2,.,TRBV5-1,CASKSATGTGELFF,TGCGCCAGCAAATCCGCAACGGGGACCGGGGAGCTGTTTTTT
TRBD1,TRBJ2-7,.,TRBV27,CASSFRDRAHEQYF,TGTGCCAGCAGTTTTAGGGACAGGGCCCACGAGCAGTACTTC
.,TRBJ1-1,.,TRBV9,CASSVIGGAEEAFF,TGTGCCAGCAGCGTAATTGGGGGCGCGGAAGAAGCTTTCTTT
TRBD1,TRBJ1-2,.,TRBV6-5,CASSPTGDGYTF,TGTGCCAGCAGCCCAACAGGGGATGGCTACACCTTC
TRBD1,TRBJ2-3,.,TRBV5-1,CASSFNRGTVDTQYF,TGCGCCAGCAGCTTTAACAGGGGTACGGTAGATACGCAGTATTTT
TRBD1,TRBJ1-1,.,TRBV3-1/TRBV3-2,CASSQGQGVVFF,TGTGCCAGCAGCCAGGGACAGGGGGTTGTTTTCTTT
.,TRBJ2-6,.,TRBV25-1,CASSGRSGANVLTF,TGTGCCAGCAGTGGGAGAAGCGGGGCCAACGTCCTGACTTTC
.,TRBJ2-2,.,TRBV2,CASNRPQANTGELFF,TGTGCCAGCAATAGACCGCAGGCGAACACCGGGGAGCTGTTTTTT
.,TRBJ1-2,.,TRBV5-4,CASSVRQVGYGYTF,TGTGCCAGCAGCGTGAGACAGGTCGGCTATGGCTACACCTTC
TRBD1,TRBJ1-2,.,TRBV2,CASSDSGTAYTF,TGTGCCAGCAGTGATTCAGGGACAGCCTACACCTTC
.,TRBJ1-2,.,TRBV9,CASSTPTGGYTF,TGTGCCAGCAGCACGCCAACAGGAGGCTACACCTTC
.,TRBJ1-2,few,TRBV2,CASSEGQLRMGYTF,TGTGCCAGCAGTGAAGGACAGCTGAGAATGGGCTACACCTTC
.,TRBJ1-6,once,TRBV6-2/TRBV6-3,CASSYEYNSPLHF,TGTGCCAGCAGTTACGAGTATAATTCACCCCTCCACTTT
.,TRBJ2-2,.,TRBV5-1,CASREPTGELFF,TGCGCCAGCAGAGAGCCGACCGGGGAGCTGTTTTTT
TRBD1,TRBJ2-7,.,TRBV5-6,CASSKPFSADRGVYEQYF,TGTGCCAGCAGCAAGCCATTTTCTGCGGACAGGGGGGTCTACGAGCAGTACTTC
TRBD1,TRBJ1-6,.,TRBV5-4,CASSLGDRDSPLHF,TGTGCCAGCAGCTTGGGGGACAGAGATTCACCCCTCCACTTT
.,TRBJ2-2,.,TRBV18,CASSETTGTGELFF,TGTGCCAGCTCAGAAACTACAGGGACCGGGGAGCTGTTTTTT
.,TRBJ1-2,.,TRBV28,CASSPGHREYGYTF,TGTGCCAGCAGCCCGGGACATCGAGAGTATGGCTACACCTTC
.,TRBJ1-3,.,TRBV5-1,CASGQDSSSGNTIYF,TGCGCCAGCGGGCAGGACTCCAGCTCTGGAAACACCATATATTTT